The 17 T cell receptor beta chains presented below share a single source sample, sequenced in a study of cytomegalovirus exposure and HLA in healthy donors. Both 60 Vbeta primers and 13 Jbeta primers went into the PCR. Profiled with immunoSEQ multiplex PCR; TCRdb holds only in-frame clones, not every one. Altogether about 200,000 clones are present, roughly 79% being singletons, with the ten largest covering 1.5% to 2%. The sequencing input was PBMCs. These TCRs come from a man younger than 30 in good health and CMV-seronegative.

The chain is built from TRBV5-6 and TRBJ2-7; TRBD2 aligns across 15 bases. The CDR3 totals 19 residues. Trimming removed 4 bases from V and 3 bases from J; junction bases left unmatched: 14. Looked up from germline, CDR1 is SGHDT and CDR2 is YYEEEE. The chain's CDR3 is CASSPDRGLAGGPRYEQYF. The CDR3 nucleotides are TGTGCCAGCAGCCCCGACAGGGGACTAGCGGGAGGCCCGCGCTACGAGCAGTACTTC.

This clone was picked up one time. V is TRBV5-5 and J is TRBJ1-1; the D is unclear. CDR3 size: 11 residues. Germline V gene sequence: CDR1 SGHKS, CDR2 YYEKEE (reference sequence). The V gene lost 1 base and the J gene lost 6 bases, with 4 bases spanning the gap. The CDR3 nucleotides are TGTGCCAGCAGCTTGCCCGCTGAAGCTTTCTTT. Translating gives CASSLPAEAFF.

This rearrangement joins TRBV5-1 to TRBJ2-5; possibly TRBD2 for D (6 bases). In germline, CDR1 is SGHRS, CDR2 YFSETQ. The CDR3 is 15 residues long. V gave up 4 bases and J gave up 7 bases, with 20 bases separating them. CDR3 DNA: TGCGCCAGCAGCCCGGCCCCGCAATCCGGGGGGACCCAGTACTTC. Its protein product is CASSPAPQSGGTQYF.

The chain carries TRBV7-2 and TRBJ2-7; 9 nucleotides line up with TRBD1. The CDR3 is 15 residues long. Germline CDR1 SGHTA, CDR2 FQGNSA. V lost 5 bases to trimming and J lost 4 bases; unmatched junction nucleotides: 9. The CDR3 sequence is CASSPGQGKNYEQYF. The CDR3 nucleotides read TGTGCCAGCAGCCCCGGACAGGGGAAGAATTACGAGCAGTACTTC.

The chain recombines TRBV6-6 with TRBJ2-3; the D gene is possibly TRBD1 (5 bases). This CDR3 has 13 residues. Trimming removed 9 bases from V and 6 bases from J, with 16 bases in between. From germline, CDR1 is MNHNY and CDR2 SVGAGI (reference sequence). CDR3 sequence reads: CARQGFVKDTQYF. CDR3 in DNA: TGTGCCAGGCAGGGTTTCGTAAAGGATACGCAGTATTTT.

The genes are TRBV5-1 and TRBJ2-1, with D possibly matching TRBD2 (7 bases). V gave up 5 bases and J gave up 10 bases, with 19 bases separating them. Germline loops: CDR1 SGHRS, CDR2 YFSETQ. The CDR3 loop spans 14 amino acids. The CDR3: CASRRGGGVEEQFF. DNA of the CDR3: TGCGCCAGCAGGCGAGGCGGGGGCGTAGAGGAGCAGTTCTTC. The variable domain in full, completed from reference TRBV5-1 and TRBJ2-1, reads KAGVTQTPRYLIKTRGQQVTLSCSPISGHRSVSWYQQTPGQGLQFLFEYFSETQRNKGNFPGRFSGRQFSNSRSEMNVSTLELGDSALYLCASRRGGGVEEQFFGPGTRLTVL.

This chain joins TRBV5-6 and TRBJ2-7; 7 bases are shared with TRBD1. The germline CDR1 and CDR2 sequences are SGHDT and YYEEEE. Trimming cost V 0 bases and J 3 bases; bases outside gene matches: 6. This CDR3 region has 15 residues. CDR3 region: CASSLGGGLNYEQYF. The CDR3 DNA reads TGTGCCAGCAGCTTGGGAGGGGGCCTTAACTACGAGCAGTACTTC.

This clone has ten or more counts. The chain uses TRBV5-1 and TRBJ1-4; D perhaps matches TRBD1 (5 bases). CDR1 SGHRS and CDR2 YFSETQ come from the germline V gene. Trimming took 0 bases from V and 3 from J, leaving 9 bases between them. The CDR3 has 15 amino acids. CDR3 region: CASSLVGQANEKLFF. The CDR3 DNA sequence: TGCGCCAGCAGCTTGGTGGGGCAGGCTAATGAAAAACTGTTTTTT.

The CDR3 coding sequence is TGTGCCAGCAGTTACGAGACAGGAGAGCAGTTCTTC. This gives the protein CASSYETGEQFF. V is TRBV6-6 and J is TRBJ2-1, with D tentatively TRBD1 (6 bases). Germline-derived CDR1 and CDR2 are MNHNY and SVGAGI (reference sequence). Trimming stripped 2 bases from V and 10 bases from J, with 9 bases between. The CDR3 covers 12 residues.

In its sample, this clone was seen once. V and J are TRBV2 and TRBJ1-6, with 7 bases matching TRBD1. This CDR3 comprises 13 residues. The V gene's germline CDR1 is SNHLY and CDR2 FYNNEI. Germline trimming cut 8 bases from V and 4 bases from J; bases unmatched to any gene: 2. The CDR3 DNA sequence: TGTGCCAGCTCACAGGGGTATAATTCACCCCTCCACTTT. Its translation: CASSQGYNSPLHF.

This chain uses TRBV18 with TRBJ1-2, with D tentatively TRBD1 (5 bases). Germline values: CDR1 KGHSH, CDR2 LQKENI. The CDR3 is 18 amino acids. V lost 0 bases to trimming and J lost 6 bases, with 23 bases between them. The CDR3 sequence is CASSPPYGPGMRRDGYTF. The DNA of the CDR3 is TGTGCCAGCTCACCACCGTATGGGCCAGGGATGCGCCGGGATGGCTACACCTTC.

J is TRBJ2-3 and V is TRBV13, with 13 bases aligning to TRBD2. The CDR3 consists of 18 residues. V dropped 5 bases and J dropped 0; count of bases not matched to a gene: 8. Germline CDR1 is PRHDT and CDR2 is FYEKMQ (reference sequence). The CDR3, as DNA: TGTGCCAGCAGCGGGACTAGCGGGGAGCCCTCTAGCACAGATACGCAGTATTTT. Residues: CASSGTSGEPSSTDTQYF.

V usage is TRBV7-8 and J usage is TRBJ2-7, with TRBD1 as a possible D gene (5 bases). CDR3 length: 14 amino acids. Germline V lookup: CDR1 SGHVS, CDR2 FQNEAQ. The germline V and J ends were trimmed by 1 base and 1 base, with 8 bases remaining between them. As DNA, the CDR3 is TGTGCCAGCAGCTTAGACTCAGGGTCCTACGAGCAGTACTTC. Its protein is CASSLDSGSYEQYF.

About this clone: A read error may produce the germline difference seen at one junction end. The CDR3, as DNA: TGTGCCAACTCACCCACAGGGGATTCACCCCTCCACTTT. This encodes CANSPTGDSPLHF. The chain has TRBV18 and TRBJ1-6; 7 nucleotides line up with TRBD1. The CDR3 is made up of 13 amino acids. Germline V gene lookup returns CDR1 KGHSH and CDR2 LQKENI.

This chain connects TRBV6-5 to TRBJ2-7, with 8 bases lining up with TRBD2. Looked up from germline, CDR1 is MNHEY and CDR2 is SVGAGI. The V and J ends lost 7 bases and 5 bases, in that order; junction bases with no gene match: 13. The CDR3 sequence is 15 residues long. The CDR3 region is CASNHGGALGDEQYF. The CDR3 nucleotides are TGTGCCAGCAACCACGGGGGGGCCTTGGGCGACGAGCAGTACTTC.

V usage is TRBV7-2 and J usage is TRBJ2-2, with 13 positions matching TRBD2. This CDR3 region has 15 residues. In germline, CDR1 is SGHTA, CDR2 FQGNSA. Germline trimming cut 5 bases from V and 7 bases from J; bases unmatched to any gene: 4. Here the CDR3 reads CASSRTSGSVGELFF. CDR3 nucleotides: TGTGCCAGCAGCAGGACTAGCGGGAGCGTCGGGGAGCTGTTTTTT.

This clone is a singleton in its sample. The rearrangement links TRBV6-1 to TRBJ2-5; TRBD2 is a possible D gene (6 bases). Germline V gives CDR1 MNHNS, CDR2 SASEGT. The CDR3 has 15 residues. The germline V and J ends were trimmed by 0 bases and 7 bases, with 15 bases remaining between them. The CDR3 DNA reads as TGTGCCAGCAGTGAAGCGGTGACTAGTTCGCGGACCCAGTACTTC. Translated, it gives CASSEAVTSSRTQYF.